This TCR beta chain was observed in a study of beta chain features in type 1 diabetes. Germline lookup yields CDR1 SGHTA and CDR2 FQGNSA. The CDR3 covers 14 residues. The V gene lost 1 base and the J gene lost 4 bases, with 8 bases spanning the gap. Study observations and caveats: Among all four CD4+ subsets, Type 1 diabetes patients had TCRB CDR3s that were moderately but significantly shorter. The study found fewer insertions and more deletions at VDJ junctions in type 1 diabetes patients.

This clone was recorded only once. What it binds is not known. In the same sample, other DNA sequences code for this CDR3. The whole isolated RNA underwent reverse transcription, so sequencing captured expressed TCRB transcripts. Here immunoSEQ multiplex PCR was the method, and the copy in TCRdb shows in-frame clones only, minus some. The sample lists 640,000 or so clones; 11% to 15% were seen once. Sample: naive CD4+ T cells from blood. The clonotype comes from a man between 18 and 29 years old with type 1 diabetes. The chain joins TRBV7-2 to TRBJ1-5, with D hard to call. The CDR3 loop is CASSLVWGNQPQHF. CDR3 coding DNA: TGTGCCAGCAGCTTAGTTTGGGGAAATCAGCCCCAGCATTTT.